The next 5 T cell receptor beta chains were all read from a single sample in a study of read filtering for tumor transcriptome and immune sequencing. The library was built from around 400 ng RNA with molecular barcoded adaptors for alpha/delta and beta/gamma chains. TCRdb fed the reads into MiXCR, producing one record per CDR3 protein. The sample consists of 100,000 to 150,000 distinct CDR3 sequences, less than 15% of them appearing once. Sequencing was carried out using a population of CD138-negative cells sorted from bone marrow. The receptors stem from a donor aged 40 or older with multiple myeloma.

This clonotype was recorded many times. This rearrangement joins TRBV25-1 to TRBJ1-1; D gene unclear. Germline CDR1 reads MGHDK; CDR2 reads SYGVNS. This CDR3 is 15 amino acids long. The V end was cut by 1 base, the J end by 1 base, with 10 bases between. The CDR3 loop is CASSESRASNTEAFF. DNA for the CDR3: TGTGCCAGCAGTGAATCAAGAGCCTCGAACACTGAAGCTTTCTTT.

This clonotype was picked up one time. No conserved phenylalanine or tryptophan ends this CDR3, so it is likely a read error. The limits of the CDR3 on the DNA are not certain, so only TCRdb's listed CDR3 is given. The V gene is TRBV29-1, the J gene TRBJ2-1; no DNA check was done on the table's D call, TRBD2. Germline values: CDR1 SQVTM, CDR2 ANQGSEA. The CDR3 is 11 amino acids long, termini counted. This CDR3 reads CSVERGLAELY.

In this sample, this clonotype turned up a few times. A clone one base away is much larger, so this may be a read error. The chain carries TRBV10-3 and TRBJ2-1, with TRBD1 matching over 11 bases. The CDR3 has 16 amino acids. Germline V CDR1 and CDR2: ENHRY, SYGVKD. The CDR3 is CAISEPDRGPHNGQFF. The CDR3, as DNA: TGTGCCATCAGCGAGCCGGACAGGGGGCCCCACAATGGGCAGTTCTTC.

The table lists this clonotype with many counts. The gene calls are TRBV14 and TRBJ1-5; D gene uncertain. The germline V gene encodes CDR1 SGHDN and CDR2 FVKESK. The CDR3 is made up of 16 amino acids. Trimming removed 1 base at V and 3 bases at J, with 13 bases between. The CDR3 is CASSQVGRSFNQPQHF. DNA for the CDR3: TGTGCCAGCAGCCAAGTTGGCAGGTCTTTCAATCAGCCCCAGCATTTT.

This clonotype has at least ten counts. This chain connects TRBV10-3 to TRBJ2-2, with unresolved D. The germline V gene encodes CDR1 ENHRY and CDR2 SYGVKD. This CDR3 has 12 residues. Deletions cut 8 bases from V and 0 bases from J, with 4 bases between. CDR3 in amino acids: CAIASNTGELFF. The CDR3 DNA reads TGTGCCATCGCTTCGAACACCGGGGAGCTGTTTTTT.